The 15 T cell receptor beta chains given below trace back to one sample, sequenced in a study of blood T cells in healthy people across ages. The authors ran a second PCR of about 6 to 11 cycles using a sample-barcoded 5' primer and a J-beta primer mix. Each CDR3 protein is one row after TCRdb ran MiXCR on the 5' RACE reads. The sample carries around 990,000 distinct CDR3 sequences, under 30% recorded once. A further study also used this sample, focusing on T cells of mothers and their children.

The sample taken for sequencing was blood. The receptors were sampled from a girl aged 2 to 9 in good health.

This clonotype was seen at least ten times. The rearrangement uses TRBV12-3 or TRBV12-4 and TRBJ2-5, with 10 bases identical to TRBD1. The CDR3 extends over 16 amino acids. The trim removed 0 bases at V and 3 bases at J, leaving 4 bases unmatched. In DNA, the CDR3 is TGTGCCAGCAGTTTAGCCTTCGGACAGGGGGAAGAGACCCAGTACTTC. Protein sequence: CASSLAFGQGEETQYF.

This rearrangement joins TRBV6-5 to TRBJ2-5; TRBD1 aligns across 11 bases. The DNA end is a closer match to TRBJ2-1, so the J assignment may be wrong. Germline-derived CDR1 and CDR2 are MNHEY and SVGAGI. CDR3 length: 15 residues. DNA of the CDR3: TGTGCCAGCACTACCGTGGACAGGGGGCAGGATGAGCAGTTCTTC. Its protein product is CASTTVDRGQDEQFF.

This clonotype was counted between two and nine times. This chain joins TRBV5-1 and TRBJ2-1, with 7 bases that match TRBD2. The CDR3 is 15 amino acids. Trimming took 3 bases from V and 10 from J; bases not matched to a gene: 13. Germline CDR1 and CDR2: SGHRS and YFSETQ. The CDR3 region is CASSSGQWAGDEQFF. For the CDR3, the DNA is TGCGCCAGCAGCTCTGGACAATGGGCGGGAGACGAGCAGTTCTTC.

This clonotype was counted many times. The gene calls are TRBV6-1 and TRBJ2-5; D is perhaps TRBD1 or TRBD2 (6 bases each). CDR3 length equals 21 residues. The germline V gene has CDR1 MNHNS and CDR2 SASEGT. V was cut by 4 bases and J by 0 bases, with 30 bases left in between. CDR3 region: CASSVLFGDSVQQGHQETQYF. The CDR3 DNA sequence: TGTGCCAGCAGTGTGCTTTTCGGGGACTCAGTGCAACAGGGCCACCAAGAGACCCAGTACTTC.

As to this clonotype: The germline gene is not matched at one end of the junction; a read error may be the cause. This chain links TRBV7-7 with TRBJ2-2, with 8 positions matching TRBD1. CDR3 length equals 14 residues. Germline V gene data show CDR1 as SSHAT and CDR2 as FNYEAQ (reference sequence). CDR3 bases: TGTGCTAGCAGCTCGGACAGGGCGGCCGGGGAGCTGTTTTTT. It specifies CASSSDRAAGELFF.

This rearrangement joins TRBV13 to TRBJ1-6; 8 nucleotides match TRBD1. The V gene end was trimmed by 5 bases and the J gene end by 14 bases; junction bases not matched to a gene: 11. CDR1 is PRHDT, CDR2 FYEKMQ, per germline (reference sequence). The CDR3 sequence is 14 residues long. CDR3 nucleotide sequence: TGTGCCAGCAGCCGGGGACAGGCCTTCGGAACCCTCCACTTT. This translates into CASSRGQAFGTLHF.

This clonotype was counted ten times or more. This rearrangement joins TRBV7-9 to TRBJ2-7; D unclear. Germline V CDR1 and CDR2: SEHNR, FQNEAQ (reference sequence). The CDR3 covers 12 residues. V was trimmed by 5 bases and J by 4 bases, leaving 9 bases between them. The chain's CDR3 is CASSPAGYEQYF. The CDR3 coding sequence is TGTGCCAGCAGCCCCGCCGGTTACGAGCAGTACTTC.

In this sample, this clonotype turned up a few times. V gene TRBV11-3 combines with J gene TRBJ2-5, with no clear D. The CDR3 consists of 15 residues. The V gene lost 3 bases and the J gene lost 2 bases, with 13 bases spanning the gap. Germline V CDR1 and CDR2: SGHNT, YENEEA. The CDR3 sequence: CASSFPYSEQETQYF. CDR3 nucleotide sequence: TGTGCCAGCAGCTTTCCTTACTCAGAACAAGAGACCCAGTACTTC.

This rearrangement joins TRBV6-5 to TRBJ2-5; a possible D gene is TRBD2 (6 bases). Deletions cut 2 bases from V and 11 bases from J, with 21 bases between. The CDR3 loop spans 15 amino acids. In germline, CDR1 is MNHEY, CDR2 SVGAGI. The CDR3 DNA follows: TGTGCCAGCAGTTACACTAGCTCTCTCTCGGGTGAGCAGTACTTC. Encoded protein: CASSYTSSLSGEQYF.

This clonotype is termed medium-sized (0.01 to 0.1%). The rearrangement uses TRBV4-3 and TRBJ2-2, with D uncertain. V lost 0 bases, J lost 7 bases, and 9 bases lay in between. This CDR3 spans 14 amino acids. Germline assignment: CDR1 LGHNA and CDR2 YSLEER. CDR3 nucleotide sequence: TGCGCCAGCAGCCAAGAGACGAGGCGCGGGGAGCTGTTTTTT. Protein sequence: CASSQETRRGELFF.

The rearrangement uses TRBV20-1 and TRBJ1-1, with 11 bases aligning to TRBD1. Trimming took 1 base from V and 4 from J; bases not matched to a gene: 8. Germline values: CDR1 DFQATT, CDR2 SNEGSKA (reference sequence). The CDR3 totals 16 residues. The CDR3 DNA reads TGCAGTGCTAGAGTCCGGGACAGGGGGACCGGCACTGAAGCTTTCTTT. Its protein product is CSARVRDRGTGTEAFF.

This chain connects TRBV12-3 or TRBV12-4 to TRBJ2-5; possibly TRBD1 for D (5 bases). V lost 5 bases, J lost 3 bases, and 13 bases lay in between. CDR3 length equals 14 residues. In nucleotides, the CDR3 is TGTGCCAGCAGTCCCCCGATCAGGGAAGAGACCCAGTACTTC. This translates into CASSPPIREETQYF.

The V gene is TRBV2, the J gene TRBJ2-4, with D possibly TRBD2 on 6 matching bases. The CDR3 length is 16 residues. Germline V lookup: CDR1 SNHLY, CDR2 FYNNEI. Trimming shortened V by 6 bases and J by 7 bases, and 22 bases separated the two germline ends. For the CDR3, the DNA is TGTGCCAGCAGCAGCCCCTATCTAGCTGGGGGGAACATTCAGTACTTC. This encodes CASSSPYLAGGNIQYF.

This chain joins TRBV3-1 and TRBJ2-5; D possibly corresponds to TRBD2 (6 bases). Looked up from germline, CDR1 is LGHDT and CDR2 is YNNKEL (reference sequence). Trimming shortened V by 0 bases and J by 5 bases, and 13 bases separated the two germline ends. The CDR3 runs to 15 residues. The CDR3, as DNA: TGTGCCAGCAGCCAAGAAAGGAGGGGCGCGGAGACCCAGTACTTC. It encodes CASSQERRGAETQYF.

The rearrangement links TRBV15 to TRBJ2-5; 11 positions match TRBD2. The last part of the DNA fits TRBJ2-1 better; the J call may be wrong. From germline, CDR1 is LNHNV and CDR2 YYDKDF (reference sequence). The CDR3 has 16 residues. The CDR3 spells CATSRATSGGLDEQFF. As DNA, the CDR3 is TGTGCCACCAGCAGAGCTACTAGCGGGGGCCTAGATGAGCAGTTCTTC.